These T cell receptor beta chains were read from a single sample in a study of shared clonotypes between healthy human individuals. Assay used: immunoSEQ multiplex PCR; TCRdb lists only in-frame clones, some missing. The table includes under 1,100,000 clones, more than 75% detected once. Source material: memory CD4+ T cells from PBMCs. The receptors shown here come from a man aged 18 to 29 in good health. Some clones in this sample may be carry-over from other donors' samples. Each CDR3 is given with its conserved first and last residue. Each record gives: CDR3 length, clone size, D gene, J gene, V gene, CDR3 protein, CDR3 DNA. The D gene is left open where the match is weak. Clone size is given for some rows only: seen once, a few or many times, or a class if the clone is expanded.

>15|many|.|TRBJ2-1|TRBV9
CASSVAPAVYNEQFF
TGTGCCAGCAGCGTAGCTCCAGCGGTCTACAATGAGCAGTTCTTC
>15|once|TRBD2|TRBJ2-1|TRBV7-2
CASSPSSGRYNEQFF
TGTGCCAGCAGCCCCTCTAGCGGGCGCTACAATGAGCAGTTCTTC
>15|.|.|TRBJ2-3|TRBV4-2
CASSQPGSSTDTQYF
TGTGCCAGCAGCCAACCCGGGTCCTCCACAGATACGCAGTATTTT
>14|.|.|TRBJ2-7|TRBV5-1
CASSAQASSYEQYF
TGCGCCAGCAGCGCCCAGGCGAGCTCCTACGAGCAGTACTTC
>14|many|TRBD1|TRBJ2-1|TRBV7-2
CASTRQGSYNEQFF
TGTGCCAGCACCCGACAGGGTTCCTACAATGAGCAGTTCTTC
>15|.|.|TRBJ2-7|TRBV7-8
CASSLGGGETKEQYF
TGTGCCAGCAGCTTGGGAGGGGGTGAGACTAAGGAGCAGTACTTC
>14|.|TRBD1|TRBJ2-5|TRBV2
CASGRQGSKETQYF
TGTGCCAGCGGGAGACAGGGGTCAAAAGAGACCCAGTACTTC
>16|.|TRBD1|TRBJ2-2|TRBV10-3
CAISIGGQGNTGELFF
TGTGCCATCAGTATAGGGGGACAGGGTAACACCGGGGAGCTGTTTTTT
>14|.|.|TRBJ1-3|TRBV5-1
CASSQGGPGNTIYF
TGCGCCAGCAGCCAAGGGGGTCCTGGAAACACCATATATTTT
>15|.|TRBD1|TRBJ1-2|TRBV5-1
CASSLAGTGGRGYTF
TGCGCCAGCAGCTTGGCGGGGACAGGGGGACGTGGCTACACCTTC
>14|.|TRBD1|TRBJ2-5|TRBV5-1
CASSPGGVGETQYF
TGCGCCAGCAGTCCAGGGGGCGTCGGGGAGACCCAGTACTTC
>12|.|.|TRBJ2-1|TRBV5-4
CASSPGQREQFF
TGTGCCAGCAGCCCTGGACAGAGGGAGCAGTTCTTC
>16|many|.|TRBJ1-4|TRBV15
CATSRDVQVKGEKLFF
TGTGCCACCAGCAGAGATGTCCAGGTTAAAGGTGAAAAACTGTTTTTT
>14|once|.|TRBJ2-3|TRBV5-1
CASSLFASQGTQYF
TGCGCCAGCAGCTTGTTCGCTAGCCAGGGTACGCAGTATTTT
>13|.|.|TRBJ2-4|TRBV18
CASSPPPGKIQYF
TGTGCCAGCTCACCACCCCCCGGGAAAATCCAGTACTTC
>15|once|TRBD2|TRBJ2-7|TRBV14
CASSQGLAGGYEQYF
TGTGCCAGCAGCCAAGGCCTAGCGGGAGGGTACGAGCAGTACTTC